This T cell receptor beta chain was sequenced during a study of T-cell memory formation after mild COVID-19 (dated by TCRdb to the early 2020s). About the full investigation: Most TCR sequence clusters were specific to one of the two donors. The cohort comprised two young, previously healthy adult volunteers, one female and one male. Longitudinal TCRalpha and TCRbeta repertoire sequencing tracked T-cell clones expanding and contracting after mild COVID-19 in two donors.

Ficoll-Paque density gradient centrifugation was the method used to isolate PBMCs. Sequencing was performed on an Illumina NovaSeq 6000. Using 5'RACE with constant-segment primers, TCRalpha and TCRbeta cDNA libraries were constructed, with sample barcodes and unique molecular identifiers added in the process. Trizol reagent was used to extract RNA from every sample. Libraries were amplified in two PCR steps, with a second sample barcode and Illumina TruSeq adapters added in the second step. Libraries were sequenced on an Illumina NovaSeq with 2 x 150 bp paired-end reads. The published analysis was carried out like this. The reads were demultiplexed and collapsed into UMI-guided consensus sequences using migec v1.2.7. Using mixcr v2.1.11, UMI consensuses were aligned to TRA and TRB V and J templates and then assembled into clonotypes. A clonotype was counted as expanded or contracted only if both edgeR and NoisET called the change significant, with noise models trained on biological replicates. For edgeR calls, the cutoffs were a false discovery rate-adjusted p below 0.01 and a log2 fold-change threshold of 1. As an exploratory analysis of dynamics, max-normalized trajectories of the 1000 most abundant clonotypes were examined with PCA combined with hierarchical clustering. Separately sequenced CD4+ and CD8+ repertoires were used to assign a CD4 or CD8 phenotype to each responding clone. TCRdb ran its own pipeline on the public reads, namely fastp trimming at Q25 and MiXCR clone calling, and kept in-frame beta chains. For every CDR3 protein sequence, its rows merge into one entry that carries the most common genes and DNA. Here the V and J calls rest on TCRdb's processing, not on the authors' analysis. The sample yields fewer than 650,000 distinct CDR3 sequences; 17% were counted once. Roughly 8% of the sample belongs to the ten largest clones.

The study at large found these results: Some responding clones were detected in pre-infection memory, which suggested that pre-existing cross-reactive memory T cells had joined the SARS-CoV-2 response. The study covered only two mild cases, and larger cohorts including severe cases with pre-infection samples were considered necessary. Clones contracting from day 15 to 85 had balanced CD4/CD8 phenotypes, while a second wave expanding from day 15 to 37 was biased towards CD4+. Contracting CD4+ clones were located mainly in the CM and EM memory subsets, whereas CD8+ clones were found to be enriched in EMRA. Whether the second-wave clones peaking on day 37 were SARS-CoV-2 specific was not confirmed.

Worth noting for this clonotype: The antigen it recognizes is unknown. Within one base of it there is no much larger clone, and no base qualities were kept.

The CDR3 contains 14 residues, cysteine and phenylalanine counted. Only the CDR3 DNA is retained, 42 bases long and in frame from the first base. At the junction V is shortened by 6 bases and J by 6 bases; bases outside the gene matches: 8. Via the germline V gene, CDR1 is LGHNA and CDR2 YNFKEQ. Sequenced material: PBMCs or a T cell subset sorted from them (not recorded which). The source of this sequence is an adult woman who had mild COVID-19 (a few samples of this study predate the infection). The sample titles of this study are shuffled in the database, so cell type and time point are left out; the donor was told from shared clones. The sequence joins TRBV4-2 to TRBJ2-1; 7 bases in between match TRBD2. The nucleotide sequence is TGTGCCAGCAGTGAATCCGGGACTACCAATGAGCAGTTCTTC. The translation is CASSESGTTNEQFF.